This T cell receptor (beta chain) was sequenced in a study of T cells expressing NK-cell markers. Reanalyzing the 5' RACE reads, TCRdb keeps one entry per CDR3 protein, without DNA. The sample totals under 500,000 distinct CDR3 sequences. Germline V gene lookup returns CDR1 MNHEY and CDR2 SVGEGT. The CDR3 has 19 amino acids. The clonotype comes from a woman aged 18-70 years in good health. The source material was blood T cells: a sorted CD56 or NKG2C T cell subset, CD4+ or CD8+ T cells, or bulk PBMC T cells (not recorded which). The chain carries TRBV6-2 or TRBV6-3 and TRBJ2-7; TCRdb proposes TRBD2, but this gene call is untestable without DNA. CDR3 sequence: CASSYGGRYYGTNFYEQYF.